The 11 T cell receptor beta chains in this list originate from one sample, sequenced in a study of blood T cell repertoires in COVID-19 (dated by TCRdb to the early 2020s). The library relied on the immunoSEQ multiplex PCR assay. As stored in TCRdb, this immuneACCESS dataset retains in-frame rearrangements with V and J assigned. A fraction of the clones does not appear; measured against another copy, unresolved V genes explain less than half of the discrepancy, and the remainder lacks a known reason. This sample has roughly 220,000 clones in its table, and about 86% of those were observed once. The ten largest clones add up to approximately 1.3% of the sample. The sequenced material came from PBMCs or T cells enriched from blood (not recorded which). These receptors all come from a woman aged 40 to 50 with acute COVID-19.

V gene TRBV4-3 combines with J gene TRBJ2-4; a possible D gene is TRBD2 (5 bases). This CDR3 spans 15 amino acids. The germline V gene encodes CDR1 LGHNA and CDR2 YSLEER. V was cut by 0 bases and J by 6 bases, with 12 bases left in between. Here the CDR3 reads CASSQDHGMINIQYF. For the CDR3, the DNA is TGCGCCAGCAGCCAAGATCACGGGATGATAAACATTCAGTACTTC.

This clone has only one observation. The CDR3 sequence is CASSLRGVYNEQFF. In DNA form, the CDR3 reads TGTGCCAGCAGCTTGCGGGGGGTCTACAATGAGCAGTTCTTC. The chain links TRBV5-4 to TRBJ2-1; 7 nucleotides match TRBD2. The germline CDR1 and CDR2 sequences are SGHNT and YYREEE (reference sequence). This CDR3 has 14 residues. J gave up 3 bases and V 1 base, and 1 base lay outside the gene matches.

This rearrangement joins TRBV7-8 to TRBJ1-5; the D gene is possibly TRBD1 (5 bases). Germline V gene lookup returns CDR1 SGHVS and CDR2 FQNEAQ. The V and J ends lost 5 bases and 0 bases respectively, with 14 bases between them. The CDR3 extends over 16 amino acids. The CDR3 here is CASSQRGGYSNQPQHF. CDR3 in DNA: TGTGCCAGCAGCCAACGCGGGGGTTATAGCAATCAGCCCCAGCATTTT. Drawing the rest from reference TRBV7-8 and TRBJ1-5, the complete variable domain is GAGVSQSPRYKVAKRGQDVALRCDPISGHVSLFWYQQALGQGPEFLTYFQNEAQLDKSGLPSDRFFAERPEGSVSTLKIQRTQQEDSAVYLCASSQRGGYSNQPQHFGDGTRLSIL.

The chain employs TRBV7-9 and TRBJ2-5, with TRBD2 matching 15 bases. The CDR3 loop spans 19 amino acids. V was pared by 3 bases and J by 4 bases, with 12 bases of the junction left unmatched. Looked up from germline, CDR1 is SEHNR and CDR2 is FQNEAQ (reference sequence). The CDR3 sequence is CASSFWTSGGAMSRETQYF. CDR3 coding DNA: TGTGCCAGCAGCTTCTGGACTAGCGGGGGGGCTATGAGTCGAGAGACCCAGTACTTC.

This clone was seen once. The chain has TRBV27 and TRBJ1-5; D might be TRBD1 (6 bases). CDR1 and CDR2 (germline): MNHEY, SMNVEV (reference sequence). The CDR3 loop spans 14 amino acids. Trimming took off 8 bases at V and 4 bases at J, with 15 bases between the two ends. CDR3 DNA: TGTGCCAGCGGAGCAGGGGTCACTAATCAGCCCCAGCATTTT. This codes for CASGAGVTNQPQHF.

The chain joins TRBV19 to TRBJ1-1; TRBD1 is a possible D gene (6 bases). This CDR3 contains 18 residues. Germline CDR1 LNHDA, CDR2 SQIVND (reference sequence). The V and J ends lost 5 bases and 0 bases respectively, with 22 bases between them. In nucleotides, the CDR3 is TGTGCCAGTAGTCATTCATCTGGGGGCCAAATTATGAACACTGAAGCTTTCTTT. It is translated as CASSHSSGGQIMNTEAFF.

This rearrangement joins TRBV11-2 to TRBJ1-2, with a tentative D call TRBD1 (5 bases). This CDR3 region has 17 residues. Trimming took 1 base from V and 3 from J, leaving 18 bases between them. Germline CDR1 reads SGHAT; CDR2 reads FQNNGV. CDR3 DNA sequence: TGTGCCAGCAGCTTAGTTCGGGGGTCTAACCCATACTATGGCTACACCTTC. It specifies CASSLVRGSNPYYGYTF.

V and J are TRBV27 and TRBJ1-4, with TRBD1 matching 7 bases. The CDR3 is 16 residues long. The V gene end was trimmed by 6 bases and the J gene end by 3 bases; junction bases not matched to a gene: 10. Germline CDR1 reads MNHEY; CDR2 reads SMNVEV (reference sequence). In DNA form, the CDR3 reads TGTGCCAGCAGACCGATCAACAGGGGCTCTAATGAAAAACTGTTTTTT. Its protein product is CASRPINRGSNEKLFF.

A word on this clone: Other DNA sequences in the same sample also yield this CDR3. The chain couples TRBV3-1 (or the pseudogene TRBV3-2) to TRBJ1-1, with 7 bases fitting TRBD1. V shed 5 bases and J 1 base; nucleotides not matched to a gene: 4. Germline CDR1 is LGHDT and CDR2 is YNNKEL (reference sequence). This CDR3 contains 14 residues. The CDR3 spells CASSARQGNTEAFF. In DNA form, the CDR3 reads TGTGCCAGCAGCGCCCGACAGGGGAACACTGAAGCTTTCTTT.

This chain connects TRBV7-8 to TRBJ1-5, with a tentative D call TRBD1 (5 bases). This CDR3 contains 16 residues. Germline loops: CDR1 SGHVS, CDR2 FQNEAQ. The germline V and J ends were trimmed by 6 bases and 2 bases, with 17 bases remaining between them. CDR3 residues: CASSLLGTRGNQPQHF. The DNA for the CDR3 is TGTGCCAGCAGTCTACTTGGGACTAGGGGCAATCAGCCCCAGCATTTT.

This clone appeared a single time. V usage is TRBV24-1 and J usage is TRBJ1-2, with 7 bases aligning to TRBD1. The germline V gene encodes CDR1 KGHDR and CDR2 SFDVKD. V shed 5 bases, J shed 8 bases, and the junction held 7 bases outside the gene matches. This CDR3 contains 13 residues. CDR3 sequence reads: CATSGPTGTGYTF. CDR3 sequence (DNA): TGTGCCACCAGTGGCCCGACAGGGACCGGCTACACCTTC.